This TCR beta chain was identified in a study of blood T cell repertoires in COVID-19. Looking at the study overall: Donors in the United States, Italy and Spain gave samples during acute or convalescent COVID-19. From T cells, B-cell-depleted T cells, or PBMCs came the material, which was cDNA or gDNA.

This clone was found a few times. In the source study's methods: Using reference gene primer amplification, nucleated cell counts were estimated. Sequenced by immunoSEQ multiplex PCR; TCRdb stores in-frame clones only, minus some. The DNA gave D and trimming, while V, J and clone size come from that table. The table shows around 110,000 clones, with more than 80% occurring only once. V shed 7 bases and J 4 bases; nucleotides not matched to a gene: 12. This CDR3 is 15 amino acids long. CDR1 and CDR2 from the germline V gene are SNHLY and FYNNEI. The rearrangement uses TRBV2 and TRBJ1-1, with TRBD1 identical over 7 bases. This clonotype originated in a man aged 35 to 55 with active or convalescent COVID-19. Sequenced sample: peripheral blood. CDR3 region: CASKFRGGSSTEAFF. DNA of the CDR3: TGTGCCAGCAAGTTCCGAGGGGGCTCGAGCACTGAAGCTTTCTTT.